This paragraph reports one T cell receptor (beta chain). This specimen comes from a study of blood T cell repertoires in COVID-19. At the level of the study: Samples came from the United States, Italy and Spain, spanning acute and convalescent COVID-19. Nucleic acid was either cDNA or gDNA, and it came from T cells, B-cell-depleted T cells, or PBMCs.

Living in under 30 US areas, the participants were between roughly 18 and 90 years of age. Participant-reported clinical history was the basis for cohort assignment. The V and J ends lost 0 bases and 3 bases respectively, with 12 bases between them. Germline CDR1 is SGDLS and CDR2 is YYNGEE. The CDR3 loop spans 15 amino acids. Clones were sequenced by immunoSEQ multiplex PCR, and TCRdb holds only the in-frame ones, with some missing. This sample yields approximately 140,000 clones, of which roughly 84% are seen a single time; 4.5% to 7% belongs to the top ten. The sequence was collected from a man between 40 and 49 years old with acute COVID-19. Sequencing was done on a sample of PBMCs or T cells enriched from blood (not recorded which). The chain is built from TRBV9 and TRBJ1-1, with D uncertain. CDR3 DNA sequence: TGTGCCAGCAGCGTAGTAGGCTCGAGGGACACTGAAGCTTTCTTT. It specifies CASSVVGSRDTEAFF.